One and the same sample provided the 31 T cell receptor beta chains below, sequenced in a study of OX40 agonist ivuxolimab in advanced cancers. Clones were sequenced by immunoSEQ multiplex PCR, and TCRdb holds only the in-frame ones, with some missing. This sample has tens of thousands of clones; around 85% occur once, and the top ten carry less than 0.8%. Sequences were derived from CD4+ or CD8+ T cells sorted from blood, sampled in a trial of the OX40 agonist ivuxolimab. These TCRs come from an adult with an advanced solid tumor such as melanoma, head and neck, liver or kidney cancer.

This chain uses TRBV6-1 with TRBJ1-2, with 7 bases matching TRBD1. V was clipped by 0 bases and J by 4 bases; unmatched bases: 5. The CDR3 contains 15 residues. Germline V gives CDR1 MNHNS, CDR2 SASEGT. The CDR3 loop reads CASSEAMDRTYGYTF. As DNA, the CDR3 is TGTGCCAGCAGTGAAGCGATGGACAGGACCTATGGCTACACCTTC.

The gene calls are TRBV19 and TRBJ1-2, with unresolved D. CDR1 and CDR2 (germline): LNHDA, SQIVND (reference sequence). V lost 3 bases and J lost 7, with 12 bases in between. The CDR3 totals 13 residues. CDR3 in amino acids: CASSIYTGRGYTF. The CDR3 DNA reads as TGTGCCAGTAGTATCTATACCGGACGTGGCTACACCTTC.

The V gene is TRBV6-7, the J gene TRBJ2-6; D is unclear. TRBV6-7 is sorted into the ORF group, with uncertain function. The V and J ends lost 5 bases and 5 bases respectively, with 22 bases between them. The CDR3 is made up of 18 amino acids. The CDR3 coding sequence is TGTGCCAGCAGTCCCTCTAAGCGTTTACAAAGTCGGGCCAACGTCCTGACTTTC. Amino acid sequence: CASSPSKRLQSRANVLTF.

The J gene is TRBJ1-2, the V gene TRBV5-1; D perhaps matches TRBD1 (5 bases). The germline gives CDR1 SGHRS, CDR2 YFSETQ. This CDR3 comprises 15 residues. Trimming shortened V by 4 bases and J by 2 bases, and 15 bases separated the two germline ends. Here the CDR3 reads CASSGGGQSNYGYTF. The CDR3 region has the DNA TGCGCCAGCAGCGGGGGAGGTCAGTCCAACTATGGCTACACCTTC.

V is TRBV6-1 and J is TRBJ2-3; D is ambiguous. The V end lost 8 bases, the J end lost 0 bases, and 12 bases lay between the germline ends. Germline V lookup: CDR1 MNHNS, CDR2 SASEGT. This CDR3 has 14 residues. Here the CDR3 reads CASFRSSSTDTQYF. The CDR3 coding sequence is TGTGCCAGCTTTCGTAGCAGCAGCACAGATACGCAGTATTTT.

The rearrangement uses TRBV29-1 and TRBJ1-2; a possible D gene is TRBD1 (5 bases). V was shortened by 6 bases and J by 7 bases, with 21 bases between the two germline ends. The germline CDR1 and CDR2 sequences are SQVTM and ANQGSEA. This CDR3 contains 14 residues. The CDR3 nucleotides read TGCAGCGTGGGTCAAGGGCAGGGCTTAGGTGGCTACACCTTC. It yields the protein CSVGQGQGLGGYTF.

The V call is TRBV9, the J call TRBJ1-1; D unclear. The CDR3 spans 17 residues. Germline V lookup: CDR1 SGDLS, CDR2 YYNGEE. Deletions cut 1 base from V and 3 bases from J, with 19 bases between. The CDR3 bases are TGTGCCAGCAGCGTACTATACACCGAAGTTTGGGACACTGAAGCTTTCTTT. Its translation: CASSVLYTEVWDTEAFF.

The gene calls are TRBV6-6 and TRBJ1-1, with a tentative D call TRBD1 (6 bases). V was cut by 0 bases and J by 2 bases, with 10 bases left in between. Germline V gene sequence: CDR1 MNHNY, CDR2 SVGAGI (reference sequence). This CDR3 is 15 amino acids long. CDR3 nucleotides: TGTGCCAGCAGTTACTCGAGGGGGGGAAACACTGAAGCTTTCTTT. Protein product: CASSYSRGGNTEAFF.

The chain employs TRBV5-1 and TRBJ2-1; 9 nucleotides match TRBD2. There are 19 residues in the CDR3. CDR1 is SGHRS, CDR2 YFSETQ, per germline. V lost 1 base and J lost 2; bases outside the gene matches: 13. The CDR3 DNA reads TGCGCCAGCAGCTTGCTTCCTAGCGGGGCCAACAGTGCCTACAATGAGCAGTTCTTC. It yields the protein CASSLLPSGANSAYNEQFF.

This clone was observed many times. The chain has TRBV19 and TRBJ1-2, with D perhaps matching TRBD1 (5 bases). V gave up 8 bases and J gave up 4 bases, with 14 bases separating them. The CDR3 contains 13 residues. Germline V gene sequence: CDR1 LNHDA, CDR2 SQIVND (reference sequence). The DNA for the CDR3 is TGTGCCAGTTCCCGACAGTCAGCCTATGGCTACACCTTC. Protein product: CASSRQSAYGYTF.

This clone was counted a few times. The V gene is TRBV14, the J gene TRBJ2-1, with no clear D. This CDR3 is 17 amino acids long. The V gene lost 0 bases and the J gene lost 0 bases, with 12 bases spanning the gap. The germline gives CDR1 SGHDN, CDR2 FVKESK. The CDR3 DNA reads as TGTGCCAGCAGCCAAGATCGAGCGAGGAGCTCCTACAATGAGCAGTTCTTC. Protein product: CASSQDRARSSYNEQFF.

This chain links TRBV28 with TRBJ1-4; D is uncertain. The V gene lost 7 bases and the J gene lost 3 bases, with 15 bases spanning the gap. This CDR3 region has 15 residues. Germline V gives CDR1 MDHEN, CDR2 SYDVKM. The CDR3 here is CASTKRDVANEKLFF. CDR3 in DNA: TGTGCCAGCACTAAAAGGGATGTGGCTAATGAAAAACTGTTTTTT.

V gene TRBV5-4 combines with J gene TRBJ2-1; tentative D call: TRBD2 (5 bases). The V end was cut by 0 bases, the J end by 8 bases, with 9 bases between. Germline lookup yields CDR1 SGHNT and CDR2 YYREEE (reference sequence). CDR3 length equals 13 residues. The CDR3 loop is CASSLAAGDEQFF. CDR3 nucleotide sequence: TGTGCCAGCAGCTTGGCGGCCGGGGATGAGCAGTTCTTC. Complete variable domain (other parts from reference TRBV5-4 and TRBJ2-1): ETGVTQSPTHLIKTRGQQVTLRCSSQSGHNTVSWYQQALGQGPQFIFQYYREEENGRGNFPPRFSGLQFPNYSSELNVNALELDDSALYLCASSLAAGDEQFFGPGTRLTVL.

This sequence joins TRBV6-1 and TRBJ2-2, with a possible D match to TRBD1 (5 bases). Germline CDR1 is MNHNS and CDR2 is SASEGT. The V end lost 5 bases, the J end lost 4 bases, and 11 bases lay between the germline ends. CDR3 size: 14 residues. CDR3 in amino acids: CASSPGSSTGELFF. The CDR3 DNA sequence: TGTGCCAGCAGTCCAGGGTCCAGCACCGGGGAGCTGTTTTTT.

The chain is built from TRBV19 and TRBJ2-1, with 9 bases fitting TRBD2. Germline-derived CDR1 and CDR2 are LNHDA and SQIVND (reference sequence). The CDR3 runs to 13 residues. V shed 8 bases and J 9 bases; nucleotides not matched to a gene: 8. The CDR3 nucleotides read TGTGCCAGTGGGGCGGGAGGGCCGGCTGAGCAGTTCTTC. Protein product: CASGAGGPAEQFF.

The chain has TRBV7-9 and TRBJ2-5; D not resolved. This CDR3 region has 10 residues. The V end lost 7 bases, the J end lost 7 bases, and 7 bases lay between the germline ends. Looked up from germline, CDR1 is SEHNR and CDR2 is FQNEAQ (reference sequence). CDR3 amino acids: CASKIWTQYF. As DNA, the CDR3 is TGTGCCAGCAAGATTTGGACCCAGTACTTC.

The gene calls are TRBV5-4 and TRBJ1-2; no firm D call. CDR1 and CDR2 from the germline V gene are SGHNT and YYREEE (reference sequence). The V end lost 4 bases, the J end lost 1 base, and 11 bases lay between the germline ends. The CDR3 loop spans 14 amino acids. The CDR3 nucleotides read TGTGCCAGCAGCGCGGACCGCTATAACTATGGCTACACCTTC. Its protein product is CASSADRYNYGYTF. The full variable domain, rest sourced from reference TRBV5-4 and TRBJ1-2, is ETGVTQSPTHLIKTRGQQVTLRCSSQSGHNTVSWYQQALGQGPQFIFQYYREEENGRGNFPPRFSGLQFPNYSSELNVNALELDDSALYLCASSADRYNYGYTFGSGTRLTVV.

The chain employs TRBV29-1 and TRBJ2-5; D uncertain. The CDR3 covers 13 residues. The V gene lost 4 bases and the J gene lost 5 bases, with 14 bases spanning the gap. Germline V gives CDR1 SQVTM, CDR2 ANQGSEA. The CDR3 sequence: CSVAEIRWETQYF. Here the CDR3 DNA reads TGCAGCGTTGCGGAGATCCGATGGGAGACCCAGTACTTC.

The CDR3 region has the DNA TGTGCCAGCAGTAGACAAAAGAACACCGGGGAGCTGTTTTTT. It specifies CASSRQKNTGELFF. The genes are TRBV2 and TRBJ2-2; D call uncertain. CDR3 size: 14 residues. Per the germline V gene, CDR1 is SNHLY and CDR2 is FYNNEI. The V gene lost 5 bases and the J gene lost 1 base, with 8 bases spanning the gap.

The J gene is TRBJ2-7, the V gene TRBV10-3, with 15 bases matching TRBD2. Per the germline V gene, CDR1 is ENHRY and CDR2 is SYGVKD. J was trimmed by 2 bases and V by 3 bases; bases with no gene match: 8. The CDR3 sequence is 18 residues long. CDR3 residues: CAISEPGLAGGLAYEQYF. The CDR3 region has the DNA TGTGCCATCAGTGAACCGGGACTAGCGGGAGGCTTAGCCTACGAGCAGTACTTC.

The V call is TRBV5-4, the J call TRBJ2-7; the D gene is possibly TRBD2 (7 bases). The length of the CDR3 is 14 residues. V was cut by 4 bases and J by 5 bases, with 16 bases left in between. CDR1 and CDR2 (germline): SGHNT, YYREEE (reference sequence). The CDR3 sequence: CASSRGEGRNEQYF. The CDR3 nucleotides read TGTGCCAGCAGCAGGGGGGAGGGCCGGAACGAGCAGTACTTC.

The rearrangement joins TRBV18 to TRBJ2-6, with D perhaps matching TRBD1 or TRBD2 (5 bases each). Germline V lookup: CDR1 KGHSH, CDR2 LQKENI. Trimming removed 0 bases from V and 14 bases from J, with 14 bases in between. The CDR3 has 14 residues. The CDR3 DNA sequence: TGTGCCAGCTCACCACCAGCGGTAGGGGTCTTCCTGACTTTC. It encodes CASSPPAVGVFLTF.

The rearrangement joins TRBV28 to TRBJ2-2, with D perhaps TRBD2 (6 bases). V was clipped by 6 bases and J by 0 bases, with 17 bases between them. Germline CDR1 is MDHEN and CDR2 is SYDVKM. CDR3 length equals 17 residues. CDR3 bases: TGTGCCAGCAGCCTGGTGGGTGGGGACTCGAACACCGGGGAGCTGTTTTTT. It is translated as CASSLVGGDSNTGELFF.

The chain links TRBV14 to TRBJ2-7; no clear D gene. The CDR3 is 13 residues long. The germline V and J ends were trimmed by 0 bases and 6 bases, with 9 bases remaining between them. Germline CDR1 reads SGHDN; CDR2 reads FVKESK. The CDR3 loop is CASSQDRVGEQYF. The DNA of the CDR3 is TGTGCCAGCAGCCAAGATAGGGTAGGCGAGCAGTACTTC. Full variable domain (missing parts from reference TRBV14 and TRBJ2-7): EAGVTQFPSHSVIEKGQTVTLRCDPISGHDNLYWYRRVMGKEIKFLLHFVKESKQDESGMPNNRFLAERTGGTYSTLKVQPAELEDSGVYFCASSQDRVGEQYFGPGTRLTVT.

The V call is TRBV7-2, the J call TRBJ2-1; D perhaps matches TRBD1 (6 bases). The CDR3 is 15 residues long. Trimming took 2 bases from V and 0 from J, leaving 8 bases between them. From germline, CDR1 is SGHTA and CDR2 FQGNSA. The CDR3 is CASSLQGSSYNEQFF. DNA of the CDR3: TGTGCCAGCAGCTTACAGGGGAGCTCCTACAATGAGCAGTTCTTC.

The chain has TRBV6-1 and TRBJ2-7, with D tentatively TRBD1 (6 bases). The germline V and J ends were trimmed by 5 bases and 2 bases, with 16 bases remaining between them. CDR1 is MNHNS, CDR2 SASEGT, per germline. The CDR3 loop spans 15 amino acids. The CDR3 DNA reads as TGTGCCAGCAGTCCCGCCTCTCAGGGGACCTACGAGCAGTACTTC. Translating it yields CASSPASQGTYEQYF.

This chain joins TRBV7-2 and TRBJ2-7; TRBD2 matches 11 bases. The germline gives CDR1 SGHTA, CDR2 FQGNSA. J was trimmed by 4 bases and V by 1 base; bases with no gene match: 3. The CDR3 covers 15 residues. Here the CDR3 DNA reads TGTGCCAGCAGCTTAGTAGCGGGAGGGATGTACGAGCAGTACTTC. It encodes CASSLVAGGMYEQYF.

V usage is TRBV25-1 and J usage is TRBJ1-2, with D possibly being TRBD1 (6 bases). Looked up from germline, CDR1 is MGHDK and CDR2 is SYGVNS. The CDR3 spans 14 residues. Trimming removed 5 bases at V and 2 bases at J, with 12 bases between. The CDR3 reads CASSPIDRNYGYTF. DNA for the CDR3: TGTGCCAGCAGTCCGATCGACAGGAACTATGGCTACACCTTC.

The chain employs TRBV11-3 and TRBJ1-1; D unresolved. This CDR3 has 12 amino acids. Trimming removed 5 bases from V and 7 bases from J, with 11 bases in between. Germline V gene lookup returns CDR1 SGHNT and CDR2 YENEEA. CDR3 bases: TGTGCCAGCAGCCCACCGTCCGGTGAAGCTTTCTTT. Encoded protein: CASSPPSGEAFF.

On this clone: Distinct nucleotide sequences in the sample also encode this CDR3. This chain uses TRBV30 with TRBJ2-1; TRBD2 agrees at 9 bases. The V gene end was trimmed by 0 bases and the J gene end by 7 bases; junction bases not matched to a gene: 10. The germline V gene has CDR1 GTSNPN and CDR2 SVGIG (reference sequence). The CDR3 is 16 residues long. In nucleotides, the CDR3 is TGTGCCTGGAGTGTTCCCGGGACTAGCTTCCGGAATGAGCAGTTCTTC. Its protein product is CAWSVPGTSFRNEQFF.

The sample holds one count of this clone. The gene calls are TRBV7-6 and TRBJ2-5; 10 bases are a match to TRBD1. After removal of 1 base from V and 4 bases from J, the junction contained 3 bases not matched to a gene. The CDR3 sequence is 15 residues long. Germline CDR1 is SGHVS and CDR2 is FNYEAQ. The CDR3 here is CASSLGTGGGETQYF. CDR3 sequence (DNA): TGTGCCAGCAGCTTAGGGACAGGGGGAGGAGAGACCCAGTACTTC.